The entry below gives a single TCR beta chain sequence along with its context. Its antigen is as yet unknown. A much larger clonotype is one base distant, so this may be a read error. Trimming stripped 3 bases from V and 10 bases from J, with 22 bases between. The CDR3 sequence is 16 residues long. CDR1 MNHGY and CDR2 SVAAGI come from the germline V gene. The iRepertoire nested amplicon-rescue multiplex PCR amplified TCR alpha and beta CDR3s from RNA. TCRdb ran MiXCR on the multiplex PCR reads and lists one entry per CDR3 protein. The sample has more than 300,000 distinct CDR3 sequences, roughly two fifths seen once. This sample is part of a study of glioma-infiltrating T cells. Study background: Samples included WHO grade II oligodendrogliomas or astrocytomas and initial-diagnosis grade IV glioblastomas.

Whole-study results and caveats: Signature shared blood CDR3 motifs were enriched in low-divergence and depleted in high-divergence patients.

V is TRBV6-9 and J is TRBJ2-1, with unresolved D. The clonotype comes from a human donor with low-grade glioma or glioblastoma, undergoing nonglioma brain surgery, or in good health (not recorded which). The specimen sequenced was glioma tissue, nonneoplastic brain tissue, or PBMCs (not recorded which). In DNA form, the CDR3 reads TGTGCCAGCAGTTACCCCTCACGGGCGTTGAAAGGAGAGCAGTTCTTC. Its translation is CASSYPSRALKGEQFF.